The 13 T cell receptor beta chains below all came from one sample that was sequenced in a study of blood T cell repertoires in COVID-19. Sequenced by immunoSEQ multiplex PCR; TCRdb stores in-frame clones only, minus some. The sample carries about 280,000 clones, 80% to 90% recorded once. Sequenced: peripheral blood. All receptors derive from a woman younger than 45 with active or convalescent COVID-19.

This chain's CDR3 is CASSPGRDRVRTEAFF. The CDR3 bases are TGTGCCAGCAGTCCCGGCCGAGACAGGGTACGGACTGAAGCTTTCTTT. The chain combines TRBV28 with TRBJ1-1; 7 bases align to TRBD1. The CDR3 is 16 amino acids. Trimming cost V 5 bases and J 5 bases; bases outside gene matches: 14. From germline, CDR1 is MDHEN and CDR2 SYDVKM. Based on the CDR3 plus reference TRBV28 and TRBJ1-1, the full variable domain is DVKVTQSSRYLVKRTGEKVFLECVQDMDHENMFWYRQDPGLGLRLIYFSYDVKMKEKGDIPEGYSVSREKKERFSLILESASTNQTSMYLCASSPGRDRVRTEAFFGQGTRLTVV.

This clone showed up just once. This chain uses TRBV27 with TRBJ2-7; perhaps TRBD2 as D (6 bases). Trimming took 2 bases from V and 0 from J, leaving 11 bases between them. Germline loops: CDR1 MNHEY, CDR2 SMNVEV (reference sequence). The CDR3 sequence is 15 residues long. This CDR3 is CASSLGGGFSYEQYF. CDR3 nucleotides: TGTGCCAGCAGTTTAGGGGGAGGTTTCTCCTACGAGCAGTACTTC.

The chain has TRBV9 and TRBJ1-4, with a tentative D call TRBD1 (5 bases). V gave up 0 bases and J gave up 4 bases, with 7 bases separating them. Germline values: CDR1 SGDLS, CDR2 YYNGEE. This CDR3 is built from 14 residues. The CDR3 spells CASSVGQLNEKLFF. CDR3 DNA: TGTGCCAGCAGCGTAGGACAGCTTAATGAAAAACTGTTTTTT.

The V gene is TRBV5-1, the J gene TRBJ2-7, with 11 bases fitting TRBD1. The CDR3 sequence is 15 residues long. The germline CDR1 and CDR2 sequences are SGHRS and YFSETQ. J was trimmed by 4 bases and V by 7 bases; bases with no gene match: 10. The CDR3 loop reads CASSTGGTGGYEQYF. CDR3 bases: TGCGCCAGCTCGACCGGTGGGACAGGGGGGTACGAGCAGTACTTC.

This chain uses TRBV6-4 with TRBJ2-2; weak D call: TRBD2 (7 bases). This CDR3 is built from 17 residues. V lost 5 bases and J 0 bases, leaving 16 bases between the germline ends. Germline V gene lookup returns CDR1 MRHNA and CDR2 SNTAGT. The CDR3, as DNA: TGTGCCAGCAGTCGGAGGGGGGGTAACGCGAACACCGGGGAGCTGTTTTTT. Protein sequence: CASSRRGGNANTGELFF.

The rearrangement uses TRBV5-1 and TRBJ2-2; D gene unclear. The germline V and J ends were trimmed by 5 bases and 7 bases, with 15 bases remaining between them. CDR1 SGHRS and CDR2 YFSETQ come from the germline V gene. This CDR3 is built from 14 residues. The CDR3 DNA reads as TGCGCCAGCAGTCGGGTTGAGCGAATCGGGGAGCTGTTTTTT. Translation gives CASSRVERIGELFF.

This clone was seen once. The CDR3 reads CASSRVVHQETQYF. In DNA, the CDR3 is TGTGCCAGCAGCCGAGTGGTACACCAAGAGACCCAGTACTTC. The V call is TRBV7-9, the J call TRBJ2-5; D remains ambiguous. CDR3 length: 14 amino acids. Trimming cost V 5 bases and J 0 bases, with 10 bases left between them. The germline CDR1 and CDR2 sequences are SEHNR and FQNEAQ (reference sequence). Full variable domain (outside the CDR3, taken from reference TRBV7-9 and TRBJ2-5): DTGVSQNPRHKITKRGQNVTFRCDPISEHNRLYWYRQTLGQGPEFLTYFQNEAQLEKSRLLSDRFSAERPKGSFSTLEIQRTEQGDSAMYLCASSRVVHQETQYFGPGTRLLVL.

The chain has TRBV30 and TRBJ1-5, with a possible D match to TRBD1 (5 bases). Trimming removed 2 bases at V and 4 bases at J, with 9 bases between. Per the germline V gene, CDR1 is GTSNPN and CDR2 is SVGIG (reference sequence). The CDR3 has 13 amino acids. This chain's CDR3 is CAWSTGLNQPQHF. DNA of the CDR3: TGTGCCTGGAGTACAGGCTTGAATCAGCCCCAGCATTTT. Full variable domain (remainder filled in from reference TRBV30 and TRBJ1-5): SQTIHQWPATLVQPVGSPLSLECTVEGTSNPNLYWYRQAAGRGLQLLFYSVGIGQISSEVPQNLSASRPQDRQFILSSKKLLLSDSGFYLCAWSTGLNQPQHFGDGTRLSIL.

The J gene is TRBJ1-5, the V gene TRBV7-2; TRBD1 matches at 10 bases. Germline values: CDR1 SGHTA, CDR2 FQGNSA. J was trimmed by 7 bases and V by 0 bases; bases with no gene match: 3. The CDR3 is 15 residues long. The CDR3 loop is CASSLARTGGQPQHF. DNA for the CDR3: TGTGCCAGCAGCTTAGCGAGGACAGGGGGGCAGCCCCAGCATTTT. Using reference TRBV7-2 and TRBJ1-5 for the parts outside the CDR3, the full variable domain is GAGVSQSPSNKVTEKGKDVELRCDPISGHTALYWYRQSLGQGLEFLIYFQGNSAPDKSGLPSDRFSAERTGGSVSTLTIQRTQQEDSAVYLCASSLARTGGQPQHFGDGTRLSIL.

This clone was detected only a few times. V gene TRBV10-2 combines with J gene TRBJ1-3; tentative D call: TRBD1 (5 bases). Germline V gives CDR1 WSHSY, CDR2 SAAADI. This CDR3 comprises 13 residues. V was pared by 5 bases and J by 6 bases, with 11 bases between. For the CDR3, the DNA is TGCGCCAGCAGTAGGGGTTGGGAAAACACCATATATTTT. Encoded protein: CASSRGWENTIYF.

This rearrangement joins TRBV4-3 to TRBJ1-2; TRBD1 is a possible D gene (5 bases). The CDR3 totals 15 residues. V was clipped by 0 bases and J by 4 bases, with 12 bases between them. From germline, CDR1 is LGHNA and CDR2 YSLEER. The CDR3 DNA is TGCGCCAGCAGCCAAGACCGACAGCCGTTCTATGGCTACACCTTC. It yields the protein CASSQDRQPFYGYTF.

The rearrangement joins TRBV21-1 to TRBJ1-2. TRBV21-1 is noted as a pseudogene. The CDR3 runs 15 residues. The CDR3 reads CASSKGEEFNYGYTF. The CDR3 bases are TGTGCCAGCAGCAAAGGTGAGGAATTTAACTATGGCTACACCTTC.

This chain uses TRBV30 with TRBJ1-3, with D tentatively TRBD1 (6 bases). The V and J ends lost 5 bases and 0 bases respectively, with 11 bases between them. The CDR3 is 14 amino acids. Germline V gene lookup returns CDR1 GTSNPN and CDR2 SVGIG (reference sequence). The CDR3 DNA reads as TGTGCCTGGGCTACAGGGCACTCTGGAAACACCATATATTTT. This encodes CAWATGHSGNTIYF.